This T cell receptor beta chain is from a study of technical replicates of blood from a handful of donors (dated by TCRdb to about 2017). On this clone: Its antigen is unknown. Base-call qualities are not available, and no considerably larger clone is one nucleotide away.

The library was generated by the immunoSEQ multiplex PCR assay. This is the immuneACCESS table as TCRdb keeps it, with only in-frame sequences that have V and J called. A part of the clones is gone; compared with another copy, unresolved V genes explain less than half, and the rest is unexplained. For this sample the table gives about 75,000 clones, of which approximately 97% were detected only once. Approximately 0.3% of the sample rests with the top ten. V gives up 4 bases and J gives up 6 bases, and the segment between their germline ends measures 6 bases. The germline V gene (reference sequence) yields GTSNPN for CDR1 and SVGIG for CDR2. CDR3 length: 11 amino acids, cysteine to phenylalanine. Left in the record is the CDR3 DNA by itself, 33 bases read in frame from the first base.

The sequence derives from a human donor in good health. In this chain, TRBV30 is recombined with TRBJ2-2; 6 matching bases give a weak D call of TRBD1. The sequenced sample consisted of T cells isolated from PBMCs. At the DNA level, the sequence is TGTGCCTGGAAGGGGGCCGGGGAGCTGTTTTTT. It encodes CAWKGAGELFF.